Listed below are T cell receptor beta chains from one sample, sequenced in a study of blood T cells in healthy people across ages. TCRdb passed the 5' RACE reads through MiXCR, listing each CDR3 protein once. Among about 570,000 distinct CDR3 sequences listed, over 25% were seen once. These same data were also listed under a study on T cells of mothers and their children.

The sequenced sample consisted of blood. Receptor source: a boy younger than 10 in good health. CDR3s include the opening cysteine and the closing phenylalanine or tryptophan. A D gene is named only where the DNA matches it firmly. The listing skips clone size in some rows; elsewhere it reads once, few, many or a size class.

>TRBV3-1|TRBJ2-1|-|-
TGTGCCAGCAGCCAACCTCGACAGCTGTTGGGTGAGCAGTTCTTC
CASSQPRQLLGEQFF
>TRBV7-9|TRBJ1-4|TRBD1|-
TGTGCCAGCAGCCCCTCAAGGACAGGGTGGGATGAAAAGCTGTTTTTT
CASSPSRTGWDEKLFF
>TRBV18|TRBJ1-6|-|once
TGTGCCAGCTCACCGGGACGGAGCTCCTATAATTCACCCCTCCACTTT
CASSPGRSSYNSPLHF
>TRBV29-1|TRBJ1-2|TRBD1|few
TGCAGCGTTGAGAGTGGGGACAGGGCGAGATTCACCTTC
CSVESGDRARFTF
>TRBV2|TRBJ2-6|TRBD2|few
TGTGCCAGCAGTGAGGGGGGGTATGGGGCCAACGTCCTGACTTTC
CASSEGGYGANVLTF
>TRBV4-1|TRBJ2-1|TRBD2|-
TGCGCCAGCAGCCAAGATCGGAGACTAGCGGGGAAGGACGAGCAGTTCTTC
CASSQDRRLAGKDEQFF
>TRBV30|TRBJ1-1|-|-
TGTGCCTGGAGTGTACTACAGGGCACTGAAGCTTTCTTT
CAWSVLQGTEAFF
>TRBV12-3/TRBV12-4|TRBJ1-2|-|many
TGTGCCAGCAGGCAAAGCGATGGCTACACCTTC
CASRQSDGYTF
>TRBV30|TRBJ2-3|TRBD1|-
TGTGCCTGGAGTGCCGACAGGGTGGAGCAGTATTTT
CAWSADRVEQYF
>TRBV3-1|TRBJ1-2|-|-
TGTGCCAGCAGCCTGCTTAGGGGCACCTCAGGCTATGGCTACACCTTC
CASSLLRGTSGYGYTF
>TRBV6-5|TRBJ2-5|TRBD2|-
TGTGCCAGTGGACTAGCGGGGTCCGTAGAGACCCAGTACTTC
CASGLAGSVETQYF
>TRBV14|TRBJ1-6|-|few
TGTGCCAGCAGCCGAACCGGGCCCCAGGTCTCACCCCTCCACTTT
CASSRTGPQVSPLHF
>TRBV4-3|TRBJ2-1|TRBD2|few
TGCGCCAGCAGCCCGACTAGCGGAGACAATGAGCAGTTCTTC
CASSPTSGDNEQFF
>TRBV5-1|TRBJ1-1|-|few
TGCGCCAGCAGCGTCCTCACAGGGAACACTGAAGCTTTCTTT
CASSVLTGNTEAFF
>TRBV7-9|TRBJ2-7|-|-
TGTGCCAGCAGCTTTGGGGGCTCTCGCCTCGAGCAGTACTTC
CASSFGGSRLEQYF
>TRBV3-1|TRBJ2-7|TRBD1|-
TGTGCCAGCAGCCCCAGGGGGCTCACCTACGAGCAGTACTTC
CASSPRGLTYEQYF
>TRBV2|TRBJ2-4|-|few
TGTGCCAGCAAGGGAGTTGGAAACATTCAGTACTTC
CASKGVGNIQYF
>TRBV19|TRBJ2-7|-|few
TGTGCCAGTAGCCCTGGGATGGCGGGGGCCCTCTACGAGCAGTACTTC
CASSPGMAGALYEQYF
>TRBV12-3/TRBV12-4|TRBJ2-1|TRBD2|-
TGTGCCAGCAGTCCGGGGACTAGCGGGCTTAACAATGAGCAGTTCTTC
CASSPGTSGLNNEQFF
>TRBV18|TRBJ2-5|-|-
TGTGCTACATTACGGGGCCAGCAAGAGACCCAGTACTTC
CATLRGQQETQYF
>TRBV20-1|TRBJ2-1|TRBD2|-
TGCAGTGCTAGCCCTAGCGGGCGCAATGAGCAGTTCTTC
CSASPSGRNEQFF
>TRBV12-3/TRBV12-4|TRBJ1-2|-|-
TGTGCCAGCAGTGGCAGGGTAGACTATGGCTACACCTTC
CASSGRVDYGYTF
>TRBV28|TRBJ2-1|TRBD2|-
TGTGCCAGCAGGGTCCAGGGACTAGCGGCAAATGAGCAGTTCTTC
CASRVQGLAANEQFF
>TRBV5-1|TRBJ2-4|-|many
TGCGCCAGCAGCTTGGGCGGTCGGGCCAAAAACATTCAGTACTTC
CASSLGGRAKNIQYF
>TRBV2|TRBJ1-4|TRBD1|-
TGTGCCATTGCGCTACAGGGGGGAGTTGAAAAACTGTTTTTT
CAIALQGGVEKLFF
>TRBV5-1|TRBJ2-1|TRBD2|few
TGCGCCAGCAGCCATGGACTAGCGCCCGAGGGGCAGTTCTTC
CASSHGLAPEGQFF
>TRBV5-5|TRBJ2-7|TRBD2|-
TGTGCCAGCAGCTTGGATGGCGGGAGGGCGATCTACGAGCAGTACTTC
CASSLDGGRAIYEQYF
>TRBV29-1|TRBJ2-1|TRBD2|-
TGCAGCGTAACCCTAGCGGGAGTGAGGACCTACAATGAGCAGTTCTTC
CSVTLAGVRTYNEQFF
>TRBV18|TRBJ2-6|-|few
TGTGCCAGCTCATTCGGACGCAGCTCTGGGGCCAACGTCCTGACTTTC
CASSFGRSSGANVLTF
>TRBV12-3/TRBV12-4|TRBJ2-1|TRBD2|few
TGTGCCAGCAGCAAGACTAGCGGGATTACGGGTGAGCAGTTCTTC
CASSKTSGITGEQFF
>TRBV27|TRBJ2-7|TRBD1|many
TGTGCCAGCAGTTCCGGGACAGGGATCTACGAGCAGTACTTC
CASSSGTGIYEQYF
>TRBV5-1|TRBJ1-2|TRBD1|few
TGCGCCAGCAGCACGGACAGGGTCTACTATGGCTACACCTTC
CASSTDRVYYGYTF
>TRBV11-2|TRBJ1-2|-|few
TGTGCCACCCGGGGCAGCCGAAGCACCTTC
CATRGSRSTF
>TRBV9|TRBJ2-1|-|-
TGTGCCAGCAGCGTAGATGGGACCCCTAGCAGTGAGCAGTTCTTC
CASSVDGTPSSEQFF
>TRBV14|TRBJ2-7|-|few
TGTGCCAGCAGCCTAGTGGGACACTTCTACGAGCAGTACTTC
CASSLVGHFYEQYF
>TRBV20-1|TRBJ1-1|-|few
TGCAGGAGGGACCGAAACACTGAAGCTTTCTTT
CRRDRNTEAFF
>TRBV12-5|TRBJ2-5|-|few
TGTGCTAGTGGTTTGACCCTGAGGAGTGAGACCCAGTACTTC
CASGLTLRSETQYF
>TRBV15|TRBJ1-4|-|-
TGTGCCACCAGCAGCTTAAGGGCCCGGGGATTAGCGGAAAAACTGTTTTTT
CATSSLRARGLAEKLFF
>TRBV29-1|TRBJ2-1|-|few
TGCAGCGTTGATTGGGGGAGTGGGGCTGAGCAGTTCTTC
CSVDWGSGAEQFF
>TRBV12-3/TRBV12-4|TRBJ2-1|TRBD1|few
TGTGCCAGCAGTTCTCGGACAGGGATCGACAATGAGCAGTTCTTC
CASSSRTGIDNEQFF
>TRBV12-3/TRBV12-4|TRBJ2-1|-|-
TGTGCCAGCAGTCCCCTGTTGAAGGGCCTCTCCTACAATGAGCAGTTCTTC
CASSPLLKGLSYNEQFF
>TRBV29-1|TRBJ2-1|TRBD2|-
TGCAGCGGGGGACTAGCGGGAGATTTAAATGAGCAGTTCTTC
CSGGLAGDLNEQFF
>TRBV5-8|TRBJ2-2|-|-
TGTGCCAGCAGAGAGGGGACTCGAACGAACACCGGGGAGCTGTTTTTT
CASREGTRTNTGELFF
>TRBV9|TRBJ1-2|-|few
TGTGCCAGCAGCGTTGGGATAGGGAACTATGGCTACACCTTC
CASSVGIGNYGYTF
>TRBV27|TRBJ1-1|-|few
TGTGCCAGCAGTCTTACGCGGACGGCTAGGAACACTGAAGCTTTCTTT
CASSLTRTARNTEAFF
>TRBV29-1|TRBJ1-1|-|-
TGCAGCGTTCGGGAGGGAAGGACTGAAGCTTTCTTT
CSVREGRTEAFF
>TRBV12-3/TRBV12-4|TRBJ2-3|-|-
TGTGCCAGCAGTTTAAGGGGGAGGGCCCTCGGGCGCACAGATACGCAGTATTTT
CASSLRGRALGRTDTQYF
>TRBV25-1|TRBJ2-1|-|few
TGTGCCAGCAGTGAAGTGGTTGAGCAGTTCTTC
CASSEVVEQFF
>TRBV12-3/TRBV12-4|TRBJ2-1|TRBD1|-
TGTGCCAGCAGTTTCTACAGGGGCGGTGAGCAGTTCTTC
CASSFYRGGEQFF
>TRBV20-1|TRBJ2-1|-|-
TGCAGTGCTAAAGGACCCTCCTGGGAGGAGCAGTTCTTC
CSAKGPSWEEQFF
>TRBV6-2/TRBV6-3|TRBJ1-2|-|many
TGTGCCAGCAGTTACGGCAGCTATGGCTACACCTTC
CASSYGSYGYTF
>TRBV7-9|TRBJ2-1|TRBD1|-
TGTGCCAGCAGCTTCCGGGACAGGGGTACGAATGAGCAGTTCTTC
CASSFRDRGTNEQFF
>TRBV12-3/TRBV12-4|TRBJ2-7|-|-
TGTGCCAGCAGCTTAGAAGGAAGGCAGTACTTC
CASSLEGRQYF
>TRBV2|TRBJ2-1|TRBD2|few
TGTGCCAGCAGTGATAATGAGGGACTAGCGGGAGGGGTCTTC
CASSDNEGLAGGVF
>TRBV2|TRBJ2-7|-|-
TGTGCCAGCAGTACCGGGACCCAGCAGTACTTC
CASSTGTQQYF
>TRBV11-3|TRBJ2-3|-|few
TGTGCCAGCAGCCCAGGGGACTGGGCCACAGATACGCAGTATTTT
CASSPGDWATDTQYF
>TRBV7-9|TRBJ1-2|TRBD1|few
TGTGCCAGCAGCGCTGGACAGGGACATAACTATGGCTACACCTTC
CASSAGQGHNYGYTF